Listed here are 14 T cell receptor beta chains from one sample, sequenced in a study of spatial heterogeneity in lung cancer. Sample time point: blood at routine non-recurrence follow-up after resection. One entry per CDR3 protein, called by TCRdb with MiXCR from the 5' RACE reads. The sample contains tens of thousands of distinct CDR3 sequences, 12% of which appear only once. The sequences come from PBMCs, collected at follow-up. These TCRs come from a male donor with early-stage non-small cell lung cancer.

This clonotype was counted a few times. The V and J genes are TRBV12-3 or TRBV12-4 and TRBJ1-6; TRBD1 might be the D (6 bases). V was cut by 4 bases and J by 7 bases, with 11 bases left in between. The CDR3 sequence is 14 residues long. For the CDR3, the DNA is TGTGCCAGCAGTTCACAGGGCACAAATTCACCCCTCCACTTT. It yields the protein CASSSQGTNSPLHF.

This clonotype was recorded a few times. In DNA, the CDR3 is TGTGCCAGCAGCATGACAGGGATGAACACTGAAGCTTTCTTT. It translates to CASSMTGMNTEAFF. The chain joins TRBV7-9 to TRBJ1-1; 7 bases map to TRBD1. The CDR3 extends over 14 amino acids. The germline gives CDR1 SEHNR, CDR2 FQNEAQ (reference sequence). Trimming at V came to 5 bases and at J to 0 bases, leaving 3 bases not matched to a gene.

This clonotype was detected ten times or more. The genes are TRBV7-3 and TRBJ1-5, with a tentative D call TRBD1 (5 bases). The CDR3 is made up of 17 amino acids. Trimming took 2 bases from V and 5 from J, leaving 19 bases between them. CDR1 SGHTA and CDR2 FQGTGA come from the germline V gene. The CDR3 DNA reads as TGTGCCAGCAGCTTAGCTCCCGGCAGGGATAGAGATCAGCCCCAGCATTTT. Its protein is CASSLAPGRDRDQPQHF.

In this sample, this clonotype turned up many times. The V and J genes are TRBV23-1 and TRBJ2-5; 13 nucleotides agree with TRBD2. TRBV23-1 is an open reading frame, and its role is uncertain. After removal of 4 bases from V and 2 bases from J, the junction contained 10 bases not matched to a gene. The CDR3 is 18 residues long. The DNA for the CDR3 is TGCGCCAGCAGTCCTTCGGGACTAGCGGGAACTATTCAAGAGACCCAGTACTTC. Protein product: CASSPSGLAGTIQETQYF.

This sequence joins TRBV10-3 and TRBJ2-6, with 9 bases matching TRBD1. V lost 9 bases to trimming and J lost 1 base; unmatched junction nucleotides: 4. The CDR3 contains 15 residues. CDR1 and CDR2 (germline): ENHRY, SYGVKD. This CDR3 reads CAMAGQGSGANVLTF. CDR3 DNA: TGTGCCATGGCGGGACAGGGATCTGGGGCCAACGTCCTGACTTTC.

This clonotype was recorded at least ten times. The chain employs TRBV9 and TRBJ1-2; D unclear. The CDR3 loop spans 12 amino acids. The germline CDR1 and CDR2 sequences are SGDLS and YYNGEE. Trimming removed 3 bases at V and 6 bases at J, with 9 bases between. Written as DNA, the CDR3 is TGTGCCAGCAGCGCGGACTTGGATGGCTACACCTTC. Protein: CASSADLDGYTF.

This clonotype was detected many times. The chain employs TRBV5-4 and TRBJ1-1; a weak D match, TRBD1 (5 bases). Germline CDR1 SGHNT, CDR2 YYREEE (reference sequence). The CDR3 contains 15 residues. Deletions cut 4 bases from V and 0 bases from J, with 13 bases between. CDR3 sequence (DNA): TGTGCCAGCAGCCGGGCTCAGGGCGTGAACACTGAAGCTTTCTTT. It is translated as CASSRAQGVNTEAFF.

The V call is TRBV7-6, the J call TRBJ1-6; no clear D gene. Germline loops: CDR1 SGHVS, CDR2 FNYEAQ. V lost 6 bases, J lost 7 bases, and 25 bases lay in between. This CDR3 region has 18 residues. Written as DNA, the CDR3 is TGTGCCAGCAGTATCTCCCGGTCGGGCCCGGGTTTGAATTCACCCCTCCACTTT. Translation gives CASSISRSGPGLNSPLHF.

The chain combines TRBV5-5 with TRBJ2-7; a weak D match, TRBD1 (7 bases). This CDR3 has 17 amino acids. Germline V CDR1 and CDR2: SGHKS, YYEKEE (reference sequence). The V gene lost 0 bases and the J gene lost 1 base, with 17 bases spanning the gap. The CDR3 DNA reads as TGTGCCAGCAGCTTGGCACCGGTGACAGGGAGGTCCTACGAGCAGTACTTC. It encodes CASSLAPVTGRSYEQYF.

This clonotype has only a few counts. The chain has TRBV7-8 and TRBJ1-5, with no clear D. V was clipped by 6 bases and J by 2 bases, with 11 bases between them. Germline CDR1 SGHVS, CDR2 FQNEAQ. The CDR3 has 14 amino acids. The CDR3: CASSRAVGNQPQHF. CDR3 DNA sequence: TGTGCCAGCAGTCGCGCGGTCGGCAATCAGCCCCAGCATTTT.

The V call is TRBV3-1, the J call TRBJ2-7; D is undetermined. The CDR3 sequence is 12 residues long. V was clipped by 1 base and J by 4 bases, with 5 bases between them. Germline V gene data show CDR1 as LGHDT and CDR2 as YNNKEL (reference sequence). This CDR3 reads CASSQGRYEQYF. The CDR3 DNA follows: TGTGCCAGCAGCCAAGGGAGATACGAGCAGTACTTC.

This clonotype has just a few counts. The V gene is TRBV7-2, the J gene TRBJ2-5; tentatively, D is TRBD2 (5 bases). The germline V gene has CDR1 SGHTA and CDR2 FQGNSA. The CDR3 has 14 residues. Deletions cut 4 bases from V and 5 bases from J, with 14 bases between. CDR3 loop: CASSSDWRRETQYF. DNA for the CDR3: TGTGCCAGCAGCTCTGACTGGAGGCGGGAGACCCAGTACTTC.

This clonotype was seen repeatedly, ten times or more. CDR3 region: CASSWGQSNQPQHF. CDR3 sequence (DNA): TGTGCCAGCAGTTGGGGACAGAGCAATCAGCCCCAGCATTTT. V gene TRBV12-3 or TRBV12-4 combines with J gene TRBJ1-5, with TRBD1 matching over 7 bases. V shed 4 bases and J 1 base; nucleotides not matched to a gene: 1. The CDR3 is made up of 14 amino acids.

This clonotype has ten or more counts. V gene TRBV10-3 combines with J gene TRBJ1-2, with D perhaps TRBD1 (5 bases). This CDR3 contains 17 residues. Germline-derived CDR1 and CDR2 are ENHRY and SYGVKD. V was cut by 4 bases and J by 4 bases, with 22 bases left in between. The DNA for the CDR3 is TGTGCCATCAGTGTGTTATCGACAGACAAACCACTCTATGGCTACACCTTC. It yields the protein CAISVLSTDKPLYGYTF.